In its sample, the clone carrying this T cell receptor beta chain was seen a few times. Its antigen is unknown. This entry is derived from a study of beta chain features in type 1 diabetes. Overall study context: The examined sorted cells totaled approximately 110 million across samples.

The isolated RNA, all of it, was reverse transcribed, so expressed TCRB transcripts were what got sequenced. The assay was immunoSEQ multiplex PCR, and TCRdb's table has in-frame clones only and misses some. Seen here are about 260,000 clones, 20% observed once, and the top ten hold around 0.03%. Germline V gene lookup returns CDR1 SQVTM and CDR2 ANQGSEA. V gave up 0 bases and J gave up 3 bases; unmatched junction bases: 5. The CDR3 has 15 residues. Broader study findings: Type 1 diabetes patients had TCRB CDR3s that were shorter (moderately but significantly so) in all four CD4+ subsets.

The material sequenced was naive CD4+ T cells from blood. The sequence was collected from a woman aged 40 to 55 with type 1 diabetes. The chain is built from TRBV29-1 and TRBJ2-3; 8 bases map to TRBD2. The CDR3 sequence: CSVEERAGGTDTQYF. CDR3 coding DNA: TGCAGCGTTGAAGAAAGGGCGGGGGGTACAGATACGCAGTATTTT.